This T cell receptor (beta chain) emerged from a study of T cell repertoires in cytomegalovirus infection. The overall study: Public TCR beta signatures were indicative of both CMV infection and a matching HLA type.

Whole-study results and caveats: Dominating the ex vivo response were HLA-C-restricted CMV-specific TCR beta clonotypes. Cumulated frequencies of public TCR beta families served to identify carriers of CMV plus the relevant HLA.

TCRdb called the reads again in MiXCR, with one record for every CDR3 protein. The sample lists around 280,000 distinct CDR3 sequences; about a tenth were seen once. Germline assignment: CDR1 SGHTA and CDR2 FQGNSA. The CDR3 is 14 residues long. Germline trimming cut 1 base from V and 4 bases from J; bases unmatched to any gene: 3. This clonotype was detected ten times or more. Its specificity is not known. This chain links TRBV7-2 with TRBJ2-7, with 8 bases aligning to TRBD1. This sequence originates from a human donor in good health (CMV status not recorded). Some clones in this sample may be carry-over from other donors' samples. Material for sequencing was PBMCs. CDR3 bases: TGTGCCAGCAGCTTAGGACAGGGGCGTTACGAGCAGTACTTC. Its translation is CASSLGQGRYEQYF.